The 29 T cell receptor beta chains presented below share a single source sample, sequenced in a study of T cells expressing NK-cell markers. TCRdb re-called the 5' RACE reads and gives one entry per CDR3 protein, without DNA. This table lists fewer than 400,000 distinct CDR3 sequences. Material for sequencing was blood T cells: a sorted CD56 or NKG2C T cell subset, CD4+ or CD8+ T cells, or bulk PBMC T cells (not recorded which). These receptors all stem from a woman aged 50 to 60 in good health.

V usage is TRBV11-2 and J usage is TRBJ1-3. Per the germline V gene, CDR1 is SGHAT and CDR2 is FQNNGV. The CDR3 spans 13 residues. Here the CDR3 reads CASRGNSGNTIYF.

The chain employs TRBV25-1 and TRBJ2-3; TCRdb proposes TRBD2, but this gene call is untestable without DNA. The CDR3 sequence is 13 residues long. Germline values: CDR1 MGHDK, CDR2 SYGVNS. The CDR3: CASSAQLVDTQYF. Based on the CDR3 plus reference TRBV25-1 and TRBJ2-3, the full variable domain is EADIYQTPRYLVIGTGKKITLECSQTMGHDKMYWYQQDPGMELHLIHYSYGVNSTEKGDLSSESTVSRIRTEHFPLTLESARPSHTSQYLCASSAQLVDTQYFGPGTRLTVL.

This chain joins TRBV7-2 and TRBJ2-1; without DNA, the TCRdb call of TRBD1 cannot be checked. This CDR3 comprises 13 residues. Germline V gene sequence: CDR1 SGHTA, CDR2 FQGNSA. This CDR3 is CASSLGRVYEQFF.

The genes are TRBV5-1 and TRBJ2-1; the D call from TCRdb, TRBD1, cannot be confirmed without DNA. CDR1 SGHRS and CDR2 YFSETQ come from the germline V gene. The CDR3 is 12 amino acids. CDR3 in amino acids: CASTRDAGEQFF.

This rearrangement joins TRBV20-1 to TRBJ1-1; no DNA is available, so the TRBD1 call from TCRdb remains unchecked. The CDR3 has 13 residues. The germline V gene encodes CDR1 DFQATT and CDR2 SNEGSKA (reference sequence). The chain's CDR3 is CSASRHQGTEAFF.

The chain carries TRBV20-1 and TRBJ2-1; TCRdb picks TRBD1, but there is no DNA to check that call. Germline lookup yields CDR1 DFQATT and CDR2 SNEGSKA (reference sequence). This CDR3 contains 14 residues. CDR3: CSASKGAGGDEQFF.

The chain has TRBV11-2 and TRBJ2-1; TCRdb outputs TRBD2, but without DNA this stays unchecked. Germline CDR1 SGHAT, CDR2 FQNNGV. The CDR3 contains 18 residues. Here the CDR3 reads CASSLGLLAGASYNEQFF.

J is TRBJ2-7 and V is TRBV10-3; TCRdb calls TRBD1, which cannot be checked without DNA. Germline loops: CDR1 ENHRY, CDR2 SYGVKD. The CDR3 runs 14 residues. The CDR3 here is CATQGGMKSYEQYF.

This chain connects TRBV7-3 to TRBJ2-2; TCRdb's D call, TRBD1, is unchecked because there is no DNA. Per the germline V gene, CDR1 is SGHTA and CDR2 is FQGTGA. This CDR3 has 15 amino acids. The CDR3 loop reads CASSLTRGGSGELFF.

The V and J genes are TRBV6-2 or TRBV6-3 and TRBJ1-4; with no DNA, the TCRdb D assignment of TRBD1 cannot be verified. The CDR3 has 13 amino acids. Per the germline V gene, CDR1 is MNHEY and CDR2 is SVGEGT. The chain's CDR3 is CASSDGGYEKLFF.

The chain couples TRBV12-3 or TRBV12-4 to TRBJ1-6. The length of the CDR3 is 13 residues. The CDR3 region is CASSFRNNSPLHF.

This rearrangement joins TRBV19 to TRBJ2-1. The V gene's germline CDR1 is LNHDA and CDR2 SQIVND (reference sequence). The CDR3 is made up of 13 amino acids. CDR3 amino acids: CASSTNLYNEQFF.

The chain uses TRBV6-1 and TRBJ1-1; checking the TCRdb D call of TRBD1 is not possible without DNA. Germline V gives CDR1 MNHNS, CDR2 SASEGT. The CDR3 has 12 residues. CDR3 region: CASTGPQTEAFF.

The chain recombines TRBV11-2 with TRBJ2-1; there is no DNA to check the TCRdb D call of TRBD2. The V gene's germline CDR1 is SGHAT and CDR2 FQNNGV. The CDR3 is 19 residues long. The CDR3 loop reads CASSLDLRGSPEGYNEQFF.

V gene TRBV12-3 or TRBV12-4 combines with J gene TRBJ1-2. The CDR3 length is 13 residues. CDR3: CASKQEGNYGYTF.

The V call is TRBV5-1, the J call TRBJ2-2. CDR1 is SGHRS and CDR2 is YFSETQ in the germline V gene. The CDR3 is made up of 14 amino acids. CDR3 amino acids: CASSPESVAGELFF.

The chain joins TRBV5-1 to TRBJ2-7; there is no DNA to check the TCRdb D call of TRBD1. The germline CDR1 and CDR2 sequences are SGHRS and YFSETQ. The CDR3 runs 17 residues. The CDR3: CASSLFRGTGGSYEQYF.

The V gene is TRBV25-1, the J gene TRBJ1-6; lacking DNA, the TRBD1 call made by TCRdb goes unchecked. The CDR3 is 18 amino acids. Germline lookup yields CDR1 MGHDK and CDR2 SYGVNS. The CDR3 loop is CASSERGTPSSYNSPLHF.

The V gene is TRBV11-3, the J gene TRBJ2-3; TCRdb's D call of TRBD1 is untestable without DNA. This CDR3 contains 14 residues. The germline gives CDR1 SGHNT, CDR2 YENEEA. The CDR3 loop is CASSFWDSTDTQYF.

The V call is TRBV29-1, the J call TRBJ2-3; as DNA is missing, the TRBD1 call by TCRdb cannot be tested. This CDR3 is built from 14 residues. CDR1 and CDR2 (germline): SQVTM, ANQGSEA. CDR3 region: CSVDLGVGTDTQYF.

V gene TRBV18 combines with J gene TRBJ1-4; without DNA, the TCRdb call of TRBD1 cannot be checked. The CDR3 length is 14 residues. Germline CDR1 KGHSH, CDR2 LQKENI. The CDR3 sequence is CASSPQGESKKLFF.

This chain joins TRBV20-1 and TRBJ1-4; as DNA is missing, the TRBD1 call by TCRdb cannot be tested. The germline V gene encodes CDR1 DFQATT and CDR2 SNEGSKA (reference sequence). The CDR3 extends over 15 amino acids. The CDR3 sequence: CSARDPTGGSEKLFF.

V usage is TRBV27 and J usage is TRBJ2-1; without DNA, the TCRdb call of TRBD1 cannot be checked. CDR3 size: 16 residues. Germline V gene lookup returns CDR1 MNHEY and CDR2 SMNVEV (reference sequence). The CDR3 loop reads CASSTPVGLTYDEQFF.

The chain recombines TRBV6-1 with TRBJ2-3; TCRdb's D call, TRBD1, is unchecked because there is no DNA. Germline CDR1 and CDR2: MNHNS and SASEGT. The length of the CDR3 is 13 residues. CDR3: CASDRGVRDTQYF.

The chain joins TRBV9 to TRBJ2-1; TCRdb's assignment of TRBD2 cannot be checked, as there is no DNA. Germline CDR1 is SGDLS and CDR2 is YYNGEE. This CDR3 has 15 amino acids. The CDR3: CASSGRDYKLNEQFF.

This rearrangement joins TRBV3-1 to TRBJ2-1; with no DNA, the TCRdb D assignment of TRBD2 cannot be verified. This CDR3 is built from 15 residues. Germline CDR1 LGHDT, CDR2 YNNKEL (reference sequence). CDR3 amino acids: CASSQDLFGPNEQFF.

The chain joins TRBV12-3 or TRBV12-4 to TRBJ2-1; TCRdb calls TRBD2, which cannot be checked without DNA. This CDR3 contains 16 residues. The CDR3 loop reads CASRPTLVTFGNEQFF.

This chain links TRBV27 with TRBJ2-5; TCRdb's D call, TRBD1, is unchecked because there is no DNA. The germline V gene has CDR1 MNHEY and CDR2 SMNVEV (reference sequence). The CDR3 covers 15 residues. The CDR3 reads CASSSRDRRGETQYF.

The chain combines TRBV5-1 with TRBJ2-1. The CDR3 is 15 amino acids. Germline V CDR1 and CDR2: SGHRS, YFSETQ. CDR3: CASSLVQPYADEQFF.